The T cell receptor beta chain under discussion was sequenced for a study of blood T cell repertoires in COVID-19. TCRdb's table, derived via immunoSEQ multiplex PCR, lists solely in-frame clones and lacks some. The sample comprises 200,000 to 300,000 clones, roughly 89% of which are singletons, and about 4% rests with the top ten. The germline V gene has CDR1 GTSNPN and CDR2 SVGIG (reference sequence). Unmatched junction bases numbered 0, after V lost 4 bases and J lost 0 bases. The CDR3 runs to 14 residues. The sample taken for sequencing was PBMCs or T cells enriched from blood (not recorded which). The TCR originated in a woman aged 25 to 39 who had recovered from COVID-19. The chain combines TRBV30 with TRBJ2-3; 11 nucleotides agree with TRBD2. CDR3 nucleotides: TGTGCCTGGACTAGCGGGAGGAGCACAGATACGCAGTATTTT. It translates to CAWTSGRSTDTQYF.